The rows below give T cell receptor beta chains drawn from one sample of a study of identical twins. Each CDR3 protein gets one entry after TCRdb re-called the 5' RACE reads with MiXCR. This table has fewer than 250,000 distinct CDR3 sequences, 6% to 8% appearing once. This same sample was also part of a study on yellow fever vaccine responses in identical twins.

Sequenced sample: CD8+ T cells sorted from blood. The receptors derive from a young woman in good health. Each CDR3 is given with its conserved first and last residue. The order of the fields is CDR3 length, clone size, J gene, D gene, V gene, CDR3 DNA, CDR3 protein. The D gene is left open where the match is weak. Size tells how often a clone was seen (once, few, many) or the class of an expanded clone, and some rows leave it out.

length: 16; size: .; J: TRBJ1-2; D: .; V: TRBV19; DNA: TGTGCCAGTAGTTTTCGGACACCAACAGCGAACTATGGCTACACCTTC; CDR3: CASSFRTPTANYGYTF
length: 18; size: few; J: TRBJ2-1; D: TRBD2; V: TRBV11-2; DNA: TGTGCCAGCAGCTTAAGACTAGCGGGAGTGAGCTCCTACAATGAGCAGTTCTTC; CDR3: CASSLRLAGVSSYNEQFF
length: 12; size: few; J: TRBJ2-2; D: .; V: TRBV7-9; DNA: TGTGCCAGCACTCGGTTGGCCGGGGAGCTGTTTTTT; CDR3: CASTRLAGELFF
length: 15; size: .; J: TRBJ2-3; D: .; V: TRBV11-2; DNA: TGTGCCAGCAGCTCATTAGCGGTGGGGTACGATACGCAGTATTTT; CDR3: CASSSLAVGYDTQYF
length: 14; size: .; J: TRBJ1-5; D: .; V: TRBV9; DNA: TGTGCCAGCAGCGGCAGCAATAGCAATCAGCCCCAGCATTTT; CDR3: CASSGSNSNQPQHF
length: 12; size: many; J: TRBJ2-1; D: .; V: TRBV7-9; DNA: TGTGCCAGCAGCTTGTACCGGGATGAGCAGTTCTTC; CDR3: CASSLYRDEQFF
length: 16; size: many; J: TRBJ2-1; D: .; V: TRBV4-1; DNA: TGCGCCAGCAGCCAACTGGGGCGGGACCCCTACAATGAGCAGTTCTTC; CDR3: CASSQLGRDPYNEQFF
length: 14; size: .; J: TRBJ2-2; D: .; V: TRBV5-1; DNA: TGCGCCAGCAGCGCGGAAGGGAGGACCGGGGAGCTGTTTTTT; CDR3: CASSAEGRTGELFF
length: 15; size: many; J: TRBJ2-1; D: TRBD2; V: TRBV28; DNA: TGTGCCAGCAACCTAGCGGGAGGGGGCTGGAATGAGCAGTTCTTC; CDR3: CASNLAGGGWNEQFF
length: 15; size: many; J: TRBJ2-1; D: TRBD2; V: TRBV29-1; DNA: TGCAGCGTTGTGGAGACTAGCGGCGATTACAATGAGCAGTTCTTC; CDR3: CSVVETSGDYNEQFF
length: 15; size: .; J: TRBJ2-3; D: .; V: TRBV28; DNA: TGTGCCAGCAGTGCTACAGGGTTCGGGTCAGATACGCAGTATTTT; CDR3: CASSATGFGSDTQYF
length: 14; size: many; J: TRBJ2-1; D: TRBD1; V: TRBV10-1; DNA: TGCGCCAGCAGCCCCGACAGGGTAATGGATGAGCAGTTCTTC; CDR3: CASSPDRVMDEQFF
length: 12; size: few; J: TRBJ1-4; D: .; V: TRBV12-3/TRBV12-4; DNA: TGTGCCAGCAGTTTCGGGGTGGAAAAACTGTTTTTT; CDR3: CASSFGVEKLFF
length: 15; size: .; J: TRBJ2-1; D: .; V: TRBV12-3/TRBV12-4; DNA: TGTGCCAGCAGAGACCTAGCGAGCCCGTACAATGAGCAGTTCTTC; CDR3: CASRDLASPYNEQFF
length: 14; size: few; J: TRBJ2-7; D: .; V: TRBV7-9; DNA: TGTGCCAGCAGCCATAGGGGTACAACCTACGAGCAGTACTTC; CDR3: CASSHRGTTYEQYF
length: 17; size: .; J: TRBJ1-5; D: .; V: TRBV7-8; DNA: TGTGCCAGCAGCTTAGCGAGCAGGGCTTATAGCAATCAGCCCCAGCATTTT; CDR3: CASSLASRAYSNQPQHF
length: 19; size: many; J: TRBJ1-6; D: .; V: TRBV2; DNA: TGTGCCAGCAGCGTGGACAGACCCGCGATCCACTCCTATAATTCACCCCTCCACTTT; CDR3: CASSVDRPAIHSYNSPLHF
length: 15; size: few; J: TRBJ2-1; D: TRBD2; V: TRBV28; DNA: TGTGCCAGCAGTTTGGGGCGGGAGAGCTACAATGAGCAGTTCTTC; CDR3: CASSLGRESYNEQFF
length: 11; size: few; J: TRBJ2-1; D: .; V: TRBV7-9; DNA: TGTGCCAGCAGCCTCCCCCATGAGCAGTTCTTC; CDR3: CASSLPHEQFF
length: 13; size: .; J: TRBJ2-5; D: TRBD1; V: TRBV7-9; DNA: TGTGCCAGCAGCCACAGGGGAGAAGAGACCCAGTACTTC; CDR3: CASSHRGEETQYF
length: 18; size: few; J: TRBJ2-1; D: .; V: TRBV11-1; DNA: TGTGCCAGCAGCTTAGAGGGGCCCGGGACCGGTGCGCACAATGAGCAGTTCTTC; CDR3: CASSLEGPGTGAHNEQFF
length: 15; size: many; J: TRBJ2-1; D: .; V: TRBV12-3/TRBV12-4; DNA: TGTGCCAGCAGCGCGGGACACCCGGAGGTCAATGAGCAGTTCTTC; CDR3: CASSAGHPEVNEQFF
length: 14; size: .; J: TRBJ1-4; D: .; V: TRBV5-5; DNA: TGTGCCAGCAGCCCCGGGACGGATAATGAAAAACTGTTTTTT; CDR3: CASSPGTDNEKLFF
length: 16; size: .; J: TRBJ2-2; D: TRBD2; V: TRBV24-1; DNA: TGTGCCACCAGTGATCGGACTAGCGGGAACACCGGGGAGCTGTTTTTT; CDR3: CATSDRTSGNTGELFF
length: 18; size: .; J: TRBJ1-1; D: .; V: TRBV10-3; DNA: TGTGCCATCAGTGAGTGGGCCCCGGGAGATCGCGTGAACACTGAAGCTTTCTTT; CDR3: CAISEWAPGDRVNTEAFF
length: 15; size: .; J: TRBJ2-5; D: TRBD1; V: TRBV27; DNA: TGTGCCAGCAGTTTTCGGGACAGGACCCAAGAGACCCAGTACTTC; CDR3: CASSFRDRTQETQYF
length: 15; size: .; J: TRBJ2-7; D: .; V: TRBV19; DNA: TGTGCCAGTAGTATCCTCGGGGCCAGTGGAGACGAGCAGTACTTC; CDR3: CASSILGASGDEQYF
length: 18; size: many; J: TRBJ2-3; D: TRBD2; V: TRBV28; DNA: TGTGCCAGCAGTTCTCCGCGGGAGGGGTCAACTAGCACAGATACGCAGTATTTT; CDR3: CASSSPREGSTSTDTQYF
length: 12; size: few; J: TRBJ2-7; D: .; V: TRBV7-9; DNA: TGTGCCAGCAGTTTCCTCTCCTACGAGCAGTACTTC; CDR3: CASSFLSYEQYF
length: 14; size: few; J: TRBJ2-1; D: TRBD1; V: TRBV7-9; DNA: TGTGCCAGCAGCCGCACAGGGGAGTCGGGTGAGCAGTTCTTC; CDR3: CASSRTGESGEQFF
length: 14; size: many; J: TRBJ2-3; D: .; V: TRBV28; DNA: TGTGCCAGCAGTTTAGACGGGCGCACAGATACGCAGTATTTT; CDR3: CASSLDGRTDTQYF
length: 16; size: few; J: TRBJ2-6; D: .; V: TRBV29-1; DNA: TGCAGCGTTGCGGGGGAAACAGGGACTGGGGCCAACGTCCTGACTTTC; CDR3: CSVAGETGTGANVLTF
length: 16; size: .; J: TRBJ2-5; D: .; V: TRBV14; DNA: TGTGCCAGCAGCCAAGAATGGGGGCTAGAGCTGGAGACCCAGTACTTC; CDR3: CASSQEWGLELETQYF
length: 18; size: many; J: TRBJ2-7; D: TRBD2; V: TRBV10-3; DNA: TGTGCCATCAGAAAGACTAGCGGGCCCGAACCCCCTTCCTACGAGCAGTACTTC; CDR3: CAIRKTSGPEPPSYEQYF
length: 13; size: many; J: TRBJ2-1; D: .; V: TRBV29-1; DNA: TGCAGCGCTGGGGACCCGTCGTGGGATGAGCAGTTCTTC; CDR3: CSAGDPSWDEQFF
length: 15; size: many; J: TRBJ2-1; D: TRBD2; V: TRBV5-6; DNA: TGTGCCAGCAGCTCGGGACTAGCGGGGTACAATGAGCAGTTCTTC; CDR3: CASSSGLAGYNEQFF
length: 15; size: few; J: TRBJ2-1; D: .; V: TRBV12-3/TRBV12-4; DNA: TGTGCCAGCAGCAAGATCCTCGCCCCACACAATGAGCAGTTCTTC; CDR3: CASSKILAPHNEQFF
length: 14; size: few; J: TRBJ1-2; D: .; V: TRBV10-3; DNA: TGTGCCATCAGCAAAGACGGCAGGGCGTATGGCTACACCTTC; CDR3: CAISKDGRAYGYTF
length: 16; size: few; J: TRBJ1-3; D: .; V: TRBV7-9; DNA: TGTGCCAGCAGCACCCTGACAGGAGTATCTGGAAACACCATATATTTT; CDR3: CASSTLTGVSGNTIYF
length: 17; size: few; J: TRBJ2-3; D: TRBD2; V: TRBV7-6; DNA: TGTGCCAGCAGGTCGGGGGCGGGGGGAGACCGCACAGATACGCAGTATTTT; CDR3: CASRSGAGGDRTDTQYF
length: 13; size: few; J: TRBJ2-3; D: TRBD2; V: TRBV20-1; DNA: TGCAGTGCTGGGGGGGTTCGTTCAGATACGCAGTATTTT; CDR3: CSAGGVRSDTQYF
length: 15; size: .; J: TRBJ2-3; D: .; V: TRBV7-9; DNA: TGTGCCGGATTAAGCGGCGAGTCTAGCACAGATACGCAGTATTTT; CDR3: CAGLSGESSTDTQYF
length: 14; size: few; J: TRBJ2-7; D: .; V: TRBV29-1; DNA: TGCAGCGTAGAAACCGGGACCTCCACCTACGAGCAGTACTTC; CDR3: CSVETGTSTYEQYF
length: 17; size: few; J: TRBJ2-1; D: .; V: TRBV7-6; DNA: TGTGCCAGCAGCTTACCCCCCTGGCGATCCGGGATGAATGAGCAGTTCTTC; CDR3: CASSLPPWRSGMNEQFF
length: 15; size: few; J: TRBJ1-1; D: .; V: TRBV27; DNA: TGTGCCAGCAGTTTAATTCCCGACAGTGGCACTGAAGCTTTCTTT; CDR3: CASSLIPDSGTEAFF
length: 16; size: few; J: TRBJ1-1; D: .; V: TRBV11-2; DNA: TGTGCCAGCAGCTTATATTGGGGCAGAGTGAACACTGAAGCTTTCTTT; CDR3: CASSLYWGRVNTEAFF
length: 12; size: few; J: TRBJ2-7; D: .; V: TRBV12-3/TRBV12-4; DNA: TGTGCCAGCAGTCCCGGGACGGGGGAGCAGTACTTC; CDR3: CASSPGTGEQYF
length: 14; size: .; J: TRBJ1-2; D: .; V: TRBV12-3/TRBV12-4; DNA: TGTGCCAGCAGTTCTTACCAGGAAAACTATGGCTACACCTTC; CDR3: CASSSYQENYGYTF
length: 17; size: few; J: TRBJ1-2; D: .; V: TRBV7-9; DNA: TGTGCCAGCAGCTTAGCGTTTGAAGGGAGCTGGGGCTATGGCTACACCTTC; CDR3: CASSLAFEGSWGYGYTF
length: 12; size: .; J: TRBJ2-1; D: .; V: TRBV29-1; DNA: TGCAGCGTACCCGGGACAATCCATGAGCAGTTCTTC; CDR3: CSVPGTIHEQFF